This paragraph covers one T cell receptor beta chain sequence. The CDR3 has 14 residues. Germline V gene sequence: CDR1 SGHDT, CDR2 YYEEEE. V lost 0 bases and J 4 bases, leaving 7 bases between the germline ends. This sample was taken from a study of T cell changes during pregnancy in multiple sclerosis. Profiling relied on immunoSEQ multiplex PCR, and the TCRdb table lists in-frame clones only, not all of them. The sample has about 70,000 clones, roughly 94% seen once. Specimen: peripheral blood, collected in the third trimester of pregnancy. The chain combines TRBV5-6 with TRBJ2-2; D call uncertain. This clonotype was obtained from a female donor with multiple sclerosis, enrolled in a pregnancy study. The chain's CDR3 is CASSLGAGTGELFF. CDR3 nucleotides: TGTGCCAGCAGCTTGGGGGCAGGCACCGGGGAGCTGTTTTTT.